This TCR beta chain stems from a study of shared clonotypes between healthy human individuals. Study-level findings and limits: Naive CD4 clonotypes overlapped across a few donors at around 4.7%. All-four-donor shared clonotypes had higher generation probabilities than non-shared clonotypes did. On the whole, naive subsets had larger estimated richness than memory subsets had.

Sequencing was at deep level. Sequencing was performed with immunoSEQ multiplex PCR; in TCRdb, only in-frame clones are kept and a portion is missing. The data hold some 630,000 clones, with about three quarters observed a single time. Remarks on this clone: The target antigen is unknown.

Sequencing input: memory CD4+ T cells sorted from blood. Subset reported: CD45RA-negative fraction. The receptor was derived from a woman in her 30s in good health.

In DNA form, the CDR3 reads TGTGCCAGCAGTTTAGGGGGACAGGGGAGGGCTCAGCCCCAGCATTTT. This codes for CASSLGGQGRAQPQHF. This chain connects TRBV28 to TRBJ1-5, with 10 positions matching TRBD1. This CDR3 is 16 amino acids long. V gave up 2 bases and J gave up 6 bases; unmatched junction bases: 7. Per germline, CDR1 MDHEN and CDR2 SYDVKM.